This T cell receptor (beta chain) was observed in a study of T-cell memory formation after mild COVID-19. Study results and limitations: Mostly located in CM and EM were contracting CD4+ clones, with contracting CD8+ clones located in EMRA.

TCRdb reprocessed the 5' RACE reads with MiXCR, giving one entry per CDR3 protein. The sample consists of about 350,000 distinct CDR3 sequences, 14% of them appearing once. This clonotype has at least ten counts. No antigen is known for it. The clonotype comes from a man aged 18 to 29 who had mild COVID-19 (a few samples of this study predate the infection). Cell type and time point are not known. The sample comprised PBMCs or a T cell subset sorted from them (not recorded which).

CDR3 residues: CASSSTGLTDTQYF. The CDR3, as DNA: TGTGCCAGCAGTTCGACAGGGTTGACAGATACGCAGTATTTT. The chain uses TRBV12-3 or TRBV12-4 and TRBJ2-3; 7 bases match TRBD1. This CDR3 region has 14 residues. V shed 4 bases and J 3 bases; nucleotides not matched to a gene: 4.